This passage covers 20 T cell receptor beta chains from one sample sequenced in a study of T-cell reconstitution after alpha-beta-depleted transplantation in children. The TCRbeta library was prepared with unique molecular identifiers. TCRdb passed the PCR reads through MiXCR, listing each CDR3 protein once. Of fewer than 700,000 distinct CDR3 sequences in the sample, over 10% were seen once. The material was PBMCs, mostly from graft donor cells, obtained 360 days after TCRalphabeta/CD19-depleted stem cell transplant. These TCRs come from a male patient between 10 and 17 years old who had a stem cell transplant for acute myeloid leukemia, so the T cells may come from the graft donor.

This clonotype was found many times. The chain employs TRBV5-1 and TRBJ2-7, with D possibly TRBD1 on 6 matching bases. Trimming took 0 bases from V and 7 from J, leaving 8 bases between them. Germline V gene sequence: CDR1 SGHRS, CDR2 YFSETQ. This CDR3 has 12 amino acids. CDR3 in DNA: TGCGCCAGCAGCTTGGAGGGGGATGAGCAGTACTTC. Its protein product is CASSLEGDEQYF.

This clonotype was counted a few times. The V call is TRBV12-3 or TRBV12-4, the J call TRBJ2-1, with D perhaps TRBD2 (5 bases). CDR3 length: 15 residues. The V end was cut by 8 bases, the J end by 1 base, with 15 bases between. The CDR3 nucleotides read TGTGCCAGCTCCCCCGGACGGGGTTCCTACAATGAGCAGTTCTTC. Its protein is CASSPGRGSYNEQFF.

This clonotype has ten or more counts. The V and J genes are TRBV6-2 or TRBV6-3 and TRBJ2-7, with TRBD1 matching 8 bases. The V segment lost 4 bases and the J segment 2 bases; nucleotides outside the gene matches: 13. This CDR3 is 17 amino acids long. Germline V gene data show CDR1 as MNHEY and CDR2 as SVGEGT. The CDR3 DNA reads as TGTGCCAGCAGTTCCAATAACGACAGGGGAGGTCCCTACGAGCAGTACTTC. Its translation: CASSSNNDRGGPYEQYF.

In its sample, this clonotype was seen a few times. DNA for the CDR3: TGTGCCAGCTCACGGGGCAGGGTGGAGGATACGCAGTATTTT. This gives the protein CASSRGRVEDTQYF. This chain links TRBV18 with TRBJ2-3; TRBD1 might be the D (5 bases). This CDR3 has 14 residues. V was trimmed by 4 bases and J by 6 bases, leaving 14 bases between them. The germline gives CDR1 KGHSH, CDR2 LQKENI.

The CDR3 DNA sequence: TGTGCCACCAGTGACCGTAAGGACCCCTGGAATGAGCAGTTCTTC. This translates into CATSDRKDPWNEQFF. The genes are TRBV24-1 and TRBJ2-1; D uncertain. In germline, CDR1 is KGHDR, CDR2 SFDVKD. The CDR3 contains 15 residues. V shed 4 bases and J shed 7 bases, with 16 bases lying between them.

A few counts support this clonotype. The chain links TRBV6-1 to TRBJ2-7; perhaps TRBD1 as D (6 bases). In germline, CDR1 is MNHNS, CDR2 SASEGT. Trimming took off 6 bases at V and 2 bases at J, with 26 bases between the two ends. The CDR3 has 18 residues. CDR3 coding DNA: TGTGCCAGCAGGAACACTCCGGGGACATCCCATGTTCCCTACGAGCAGTACTTC. Residues: CASRNTPGTSHVPYEQYF.

This chain connects TRBV15 to TRBJ2-1; TRBD1 aligns across 8 bases. The V segment lost 1 base and the J segment 15 bases; nucleotides outside the gene matches: 17. CDR1 and CDR2 from the germline V gene are LNHNV and YYDKDF (reference sequence). The CDR3 is 16 residues long. The CDR3 spells CATSRVGWQGAALAFF. In DNA form, the CDR3 reads TGTGCCACCAGCAGAGTGGGGTGGCAGGGGGCGGCTTTGGCGTTCTTC. Complete variable domain (other parts from reference TRBV15 and TRBJ2-1): DAMVIQNPRYQVTQFGKPVTLSCSQTLNHNVMYWYQQKSSQAPKLLFHYYDKDFNNEADTPDNFQSRRPNTSFCFLDIRSPGLGDTAMYLCATSRVGWQGAALAFFGPGTRLTVL.

Ten or more counts support this clonotype. This CDR3 is CAISEAGSSNEQFF. DNA for the CDR3: TGTGCCATCAGTGAGGCGGGGAGCTCCAATGAGCAGTTCTTC. This chain links TRBV10-3 with TRBJ2-1; a weak D match, TRBD2 (6 bases). The V gene's germline CDR1 is ENHRY and CDR2 SYGVKD. V lost 2 bases and J 6 bases, leaving 11 bases between the germline ends. The CDR3 length is 14 residues.

In its sample, this clonotype was seen many times. The chain couples TRBV7-3 to TRBJ2-1, with 13 nucleotides matching TRBD2. Germline CDR1 reads SGHTA; CDR2 reads FQGTGA. The CDR3 covers 19 residues. V was clipped by 0 bases and J by 5 bases; unmatched bases: 10. The CDR3 coding sequence is TGTGCCAGCAGCTTAACGGCCAACCGACTAGCGGGAGGCCACAATGAGCAGTTCTTC. Translation: CASSLTANRLAGGHNEQFF.

This clonotype came up a few times. The J gene is TRBJ2-1, the V gene TRBV20-1; a weak D match, TRBD2 (6 bases). The CDR3 contains 15 residues. The V gene's germline CDR1 is DFQATT and CDR2 SNEGSKA (reference sequence). V lost 6 bases and J lost 4, with 19 bases in between. DNA of the CDR3: TGCAGTGCCCGTGTCCGGGACTGGGGATACAATGAGCAGTTCTTC. Its protein product is CSARVRDWGYNEQFF.

This clonotype was recorded at least ten times. This sequence joins TRBV5-1 and TRBJ2-7, with D possibly being TRBD1 or TRBD2 (5 bases each). V was shortened by 4 bases and J by 3 bases, with 14 bases between the two germline ends. Germline CDR1 and CDR2: SGHRS and YFSETQ. CDR3 length equals 14 residues. The CDR3 is CASSVEGLVYEQYF. CDR3 DNA: TGCGCCAGCAGCGTCGAGGGGCTAGTCTACGAGCAGTACTTC.

This clonotype was detected ten times or more. V and J are TRBV24-1 and TRBJ2-1; 9 nucleotides agree with TRBD2. From germline, CDR1 is KGHDR and CDR2 SFDVKD. The length of the CDR3 is 15 residues. V shed 6 bases, J shed 0 bases, and the junction held 2 bases outside the gene matches. Written as DNA, the CDR3 is TGTGCCACCAGTTTTAGCGGGAGCTCCTACAATGAGCAGTTCTTC. Amino acids: CATSFSGSSYNEQFF.

This clonotype came up many times. The chain is built from TRBV28 and TRBJ2-7, with D possibly matching TRBD1 (6 bases). V dropped 3 bases and J dropped 0 bases, with 12 bases sitting between them. Germline V gives CDR1 MDHEN, CDR2 SYDVKM. The CDR3 has 15 residues. The CDR3 sequence: CASSLAGVSSYEQYF. DNA of the CDR3: TGTGCCAGCAGTTTGGCAGGGGTTAGCTCCTACGAGCAGTACTTC.

This clonotype appeared many times. The J gene is TRBJ2-7, the V gene TRBV7-6; D ambiguous. The DNA end is a closer match to TRBJ2-5, so the J assignment may be wrong. CDR1 and CDR2 (germline): SGHVS, FNYEAQ. The CDR3 runs to 12 residues. The CDR3 DNA sequence: TGTGCCAGCAGCTTAGACGCCGGGACCCAGTACTTC. This sequence encodes CASSLDAGTQYF.

The table lists this clonotype with a few counts. The chain carries TRBV12-3 or TRBV12-4 and TRBJ2-7, with D unclear. This CDR3 is 13 amino acids long. V was clipped by 3 bases and J by 0 bases, with 6 bases between them. DNA of the CDR3: TGTGCCAGCAGTTTGAAGAGCTCCTACGAGCAGTACTTC. Translated: CASSLKSSYEQYF.

The chain combines TRBV20-1 with TRBJ2-6, with 7 bases fitting TRBD2. Germline lookup yields CDR1 DFQATT and CDR2 SNEGSKA (reference sequence). This CDR3 region has 19 residues. With V trimmed by 3 bases and J by 0 bases, 14 bases remained unmatched. CDR3 DNA: TGCAGTGCTAGGGCACCTTATCGGCTAGCGGTCTCTGGGGCCAACGTCCTGACTTTC. This sequence encodes CSARAPYRLAVSGANVLTF.

This clonotype was found a few times. The chain uses TRBV11-2 and TRBJ2-1; the match to TRBD1 covers 7 bases. Germline loops: CDR1 SGHAT, CDR2 FQNNGV. The CDR3 extends over 16 amino acids. With 5 bases clipped from V and 9 bases from J, the junction kept 16 bases outside the gene matches. The CDR3 loop is CASSHSGQTISGEQFF. The CDR3 region has the DNA TGTGCCAGCAGCCACTCGGGACAGACGATCTCGGGTGAGCAGTTCTTC.

This clonotype showed up many times. V usage is TRBV28 and J usage is TRBJ2-7; D is perhaps TRBD2 (5 bases). The CDR3 contains 13 residues. The germline V gene has CDR1 MDHEN and CDR2 SYDVKM. Deletions cut 7 bases from V and 2 bases from J, with 12 bases between. CDR3 bases: TGTGCCAGCAACCTCCGGGATCCCTACGAGCAGTACTTC. Translating gives CASNLRDPYEQYF.

The chain has TRBV2 and TRBJ2-5; D ambiguous. The ends were cut back, 2 bases at V and 5 bases at J, with 27 bases in the middle. There are 19 residues in the CDR3. Germline CDR1 and CDR2: SNHLY and FYNNEI. CDR3 loop: CASSEPSLRTLDPSETQYF. The DNA for the CDR3 is TGTGCCAGCAGTGAACCTTCGCTTCGTACTCTAGATCCCTCGGAGACCCAGTACTTC.

The gene calls are TRBV27 and TRBJ2-1, with D possibly being TRBD2 (5 bases). Germline V gene sequence: CDR1 MNHEY, CDR2 SMNVEV (reference sequence). Trimming took off 10 bases at V and 0 bases at J, with 13 bases between the two ends. The CDR3 spans 14 residues. The CDR3 here is CATGLLRSYNEQFF. In DNA, the CDR3 is TGTGCCACCGGACTCTTACGCTCCTACAATGAGCAGTTCTTC.